These 18 T cell receptor beta chains share one sample of origin, sequenced in a study of T-cell reconstitution after alpha-beta-depleted transplantation in children. Unique molecular identifiers featured in how the TCRbeta library was prepared. TCRdb re-called the PCR reads with MiXCR, one entry per CDR3 protein. The table lists some 200,000 distinct CDR3 sequences, approximately 11% of them singletons. Sequenced material: PBMCs, taken before TCRalphabeta/CD19-depleted stem cell transplant. The receptors shown here come from a child under two years old with acute myeloid leukemia, due to receive a stem cell transplant.

This clonotype was counted ten times or more. The chain is built from TRBV7-3 and TRBJ1-1, with 8 positions matching TRBD1. This CDR3 comprises 13 residues. V shed 5 bases and J 10 bases; nucleotides not matched to a gene: 9. Germline lookup yields CDR1 SGHTA and CDR2 FQGTGA. Here the CDR3 reads CASSADRGQRAFF. Here the CDR3 DNA reads TGTGCCAGCAGCGCTGACAGGGGTCAAAGAGCTTTCTTT.

With respect to this clonotype: A much larger clone is a single base away; this may be a read error. J is TRBJ2-7 and V is TRBV28, with D tentatively TRBD1 (6 bases). V was pared by 8 bases and J by 0 bases, with 14 bases between. Per germline, CDR1 MDHEN and CDR2 SYDVKM. CDR3 length equals 14 residues. CDR3 loop: CASEGPGASYEQYF. The DNA of the CDR3 is TGTGCCAGCGAGGGTCCAGGGGCCTCCTACGAGCAGTACTTC.

This clonotype came up many times. The chain couples TRBV12-3 or TRBV12-4 to TRBJ2-7; 7 nucleotides match TRBD1. The ends lost 6 bases at V and 3 bases at J; junction bases unmatched: 14. The CDR3 loop spans 16 amino acids. CDR3 in amino acids: CASSPTPGRGSYEQYF. CDR3 coding DNA: TGTGCCAGCAGCCCAACCCCCGGCAGGGGGAGCTACGAGCAGTACTTC.

This clonotype was seen ten or more times. V and J are TRBV12-3 or TRBV12-4 and TRBJ2-7; no definite D call. The CDR3 is made up of 13 amino acids. Trimming removed 1 base at V and 2 bases at J, with 6 bases between. CDR3 DNA: TGTGCCAGCAGTTTAGTTGGGACCTACGAGCAGTACTTC. Residues: CASSLVGTYEQYF.

The chain links TRBV28 to TRBJ2-1; D gene uncertain. The germline V gene encodes CDR1 MDHEN and CDR2 SYDVKM. Between the trimmed V and J ends, which lost 9 bases and 7 bases, there was a span of 13 bases. This CDR3 has 12 residues. CDR3 sequence: CARGPGINEQFF. The CDR3 bases are TGTGCCAGGGGCCCCGGCATAAATGAGCAGTTCTTC. Full variable domain (remainder filled in from reference TRBV28 and TRBJ2-1): DVKVTQSSRYLVKRTGEKVFLECVQDMDHENMFWYRQDPGLGLRLIYFSYDVKMKEKGDIPEGYSVSREKKERFSLILESASTNQTSMYLCARGPGINEQFFGPGTRLTVL.

The sample holds many counts of this clonotype. The chain joins TRBV9 to TRBJ2-5; 7 bases line up with TRBD1. Per germline, CDR1 SGDLS and CDR2 YYNGEE. This CDR3 region has 14 residues. With V trimmed by 4 bases and J by 5 bases, 8 bases remained unmatched. The CDR3 bases are TGTGCCAGCAGCTCCCAGACAGGGAGTGAGACCCAGTACTTC. It codes for CASSSQTGSETQYF.

This clonotype was seen a few times. This may stem from a read error, because a much larger clone lies one nucleotide away. The chain recombines TRBV5-1 with TRBJ2-1; TRBD2 agrees at 7 bases. This CDR3 spans 13 amino acids. Germline CDR1 SGHRS, CDR2 YFSETQ. V trimming: 7 bases; J trimming: 12 bases; junction bases outside the gene matches: 13. The CDR3 DNA reads TGCGCCAGCGGAGCCGGGAGGAAAGGGGTGCAGTTCTTC. It encodes CASGAGRKGVQFF.

This clonotype was recorded many times. V and J are TRBV29-1 and TRBJ1-1; D is uncertain. Germline CDR1 is SQVTM and CDR2 is ANQGSEA. The CDR3 extends over 13 amino acids. Trimming took off 7 bases at V and 3 bases at J, with 15 bases between the two ends. The CDR3 region is CSALHSADTEAFF. CDR3 nucleotides: TGCAGCGCCCTACATTCGGCGGACACTGAAGCTTTCTTT.

This clonotype was detected ten times or more. J is TRBJ2-6 and V is TRBV27, with no clear D. V lost 5 bases to trimming and J lost 0 bases, with 8 bases between them. Germline CDR1 is MNHEY and CDR2 is SMNVEV (reference sequence). This CDR3 has 15 residues. Written as DNA, the CDR3 is TGTGCCAGCAGTCCTTCAGTCTCTGGGGCCAACGTCCTGACTTTC. Translated: CASSPSVSGANVLTF.

This clonotype appeared many times. The V call is TRBV2, the J call TRBJ2-3; TRBD2 agrees at 10 bases. CDR1 and CDR2 from the germline V gene are SNHLY and FYNNEI. The ends lost 9 bases at V and 5 bases at J; junction bases unmatched: 8. The CDR3 consists of 14 residues. CDR3 sequence reads: CASYVLAGVDTQYF. CDR3 bases: TGTGCCAGTTACGTTCTAGCGGGAGTAGATACGCAGTATTTT. The entire variable domain, with the rest obtained from reference TRBV2 and TRBJ2-3, is as follows: EPEVTQTPSHQVTQMGQEVILRCVPISNHLYFYWYRQILGQKVEFLVSFYNNEISEKSEIFDDQFSVERPDGSNFTLKIRSTKLEDSAMYFCASYVLAGVDTQYFGPGTRLTVL.

The chain joins TRBV29-1 to TRBJ2-3, with 8 bases identical to TRBD1. The CDR3 contains 14 residues. Germline CDR1 and CDR2: SQVTM and ANQGSEA. Trimming cost V 0 bases and J 4 bases; bases outside gene matches: 3. DNA for the CDR3: TGCAGCGTTGAAGACAGGGGGCGCGCAGATACGCAGTATTTT. Translated: CSVEDRGRADTQYF.

This clonotype occurred once. The chain employs TRBV24-1 and TRBJ2-1, with D tentatively TRBD1 (5 bases). The CDR3 extends over 13 amino acids. The germline CDR1 and CDR2 sequences are KGHDR and SFDVKD. Trimming took 0 bases from V and 6 from J, leaving 5 bases between them. In DNA, the CDR3 is TGTGCCACCAGTGATTTGGACAGCAATGAGCAGTTCTTC. Translating it yields CATSDLDSNEQFF.

This clonotype came up a few times. The gene calls are TRBV27 and TRBJ2-2; D gene ambiguous. V shed 4 bases and J shed 4 bases, with 16 bases lying between them. Germline loops: CDR1 MNHEY, CDR2 SMNVEV (reference sequence). The CDR3 has 16 amino acids. The CDR3 region has the DNA TGTGCCAGCAGTTCTGACCTTGGAATCGGCACCGGGGAGCTGTTTTTT. This gives the protein CASSSDLGIGTGELFF.

This clonotype was seen many times. The rearrangement links TRBV11-2 to TRBJ2-7; 11 nucleotides line up with TRBD2. With V trimmed by 8 bases and J by 4 bases, 7 bases remained unmatched. CDR1 is SGHAT, CDR2 FQNNGV, per germline. CDR3 length: 14 amino acids. This CDR3 is CASLRLAGLYEQYF. The CDR3 bases are TGTGCCAGCCTCCGACTAGCGGGGCTTTACGAGCAGTACTTC.

Many counts were recorded for this clonotype. The chain uses TRBV29-1 and TRBJ2-7; a weak D match, TRBD1 (6 bases). CDR3 length: 15 amino acids. Germline CDR1 is SQVTM and CDR2 is ANQGSEA. Trimming pared 2 bases from V and 3 bases from J, leaving 17 bases between. This CDR3 reads CSVEFDRSTNYEQYF. The DNA for the CDR3 is TGCAGCGTTGAATTCGACAGGTCCACCAACTACGAGCAGTACTTC.

This clonotype was counted many times. The chain employs TRBV15 and TRBJ2-5, with D perhaps assigned TRBD1 or TRBD2 (5 bases each). The CDR3 has 17 residues. V was cut by 3 bases and J by 4 bases, with 21 bases left in between. Germline assignment: CDR1 LNHNV and CDR2 YYDKDF (reference sequence). CDR3 sequence: CATSSGALLVGVETQYF. The CDR3 DNA reads TGTGCCACCAGCAGTGGGGCTCTCCTAGTGGGGGTAGAGACCCAGTACTTC.

In this sample, this clonotype turned up many times. The chain employs TRBV7-8 and TRBJ2-7; TRBD2 agrees at 7 bases. With 6 bases clipped from V and 7 bases from J, the junction kept 12 bases outside the gene matches. CDR1 SGHVS and CDR2 FQNEAQ come from the germline V gene. This CDR3 region has 14 residues. In nucleotides, the CDR3 is TGTGCCAGCAGTCGATTTATTGGGGGAGGGGAGCAGTACTTC. Translating it yields CASSRFIGGGEQYF.

This clonotype was seen repeatedly, ten times or more. The chain couples TRBV7-2 to TRBJ2-7; 7 positions match TRBD1. Trimming removed 2 bases from V and 4 bases from J; junction bases left unmatched: 8. Germline CDR1 SGHTA, CDR2 FQGNSA. The CDR3 has 15 amino acids. CDR3 amino acids: CASSLLGDRAYEQYF. CDR3 nucleotides: TGTGCCAGCAGCTTATTAGGTGACAGGGCGTACGAGCAGTACTTC.